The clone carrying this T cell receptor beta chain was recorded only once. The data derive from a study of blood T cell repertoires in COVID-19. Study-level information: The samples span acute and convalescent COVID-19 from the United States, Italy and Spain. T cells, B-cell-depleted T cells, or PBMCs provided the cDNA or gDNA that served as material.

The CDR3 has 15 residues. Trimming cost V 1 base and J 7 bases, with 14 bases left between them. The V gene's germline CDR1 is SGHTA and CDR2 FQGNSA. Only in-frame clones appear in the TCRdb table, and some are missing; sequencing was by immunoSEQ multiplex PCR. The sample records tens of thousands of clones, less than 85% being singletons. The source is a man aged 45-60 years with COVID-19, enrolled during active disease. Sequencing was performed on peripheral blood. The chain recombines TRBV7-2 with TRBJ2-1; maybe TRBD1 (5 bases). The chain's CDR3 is CASSLGGRRENEQFF. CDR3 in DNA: TGTGCCAGCAGCTTAGGGGGCAGAAGAGAGAATGAGCAGTTCTTC.